The 8 T cell receptor beta chains presented below share a single source sample, sequenced in a study of OX40 agonist ivuxolimab in advanced cancers. Sequencing was performed with immunoSEQ multiplex PCR; in TCRdb, only in-frame clones are kept and a portion is missing. This repertoire shows some 37,000 clones, about 80% found once; its top ten account for under 25%. The material sequenced was CD4+ or CD8+ T cells sorted from blood, taken in a trial of the OX40 agonist ivuxolimab. These receptors were obtained from an adult with an advanced solid tumor such as melanoma, head and neck, liver or kidney cancer.

The V and J genes are TRBV5-4 and TRBJ1-1; D is unclear. Germline CDR1 is SGHNT and CDR2 is YYREEE (reference sequence). The CDR3 has 15 residues. The ends were cut back, 1 base at V and 2 bases at J, with 12 bases in the middle. This chain's CDR3 is CASSLKGFGNTEAFF. Written as DNA, the CDR3 is TGTGCCAGCAGCTTGAAAGGATTCGGTAACACTGAAGCTTTCTTT.

The chain carries TRBV2 and TRBJ2-7; 9 nucleotides align to TRBD1. Germline V gene lookup returns CDR1 SNHLY and CDR2 FYNNEI. V lost 3 bases and J lost 3; bases outside the gene matches: 6. The CDR3 consists of 15 residues. CDR3 nucleotide sequence: TGTGCCAGCAGTGACTCAGGGACAGGGCGCTACGAGCAGTACTTC. Protein product: CASSDSGTGRYEQYF.

J is TRBJ2-7 and V is TRBV7-2; no firm D call. The germline V gene has CDR1 SGHTA and CDR2 FQGNSA. V dropped 1 base and J dropped 0 bases, with 4 bases sitting between them. CDR3 length: 13 residues. CDR3 coding DNA: TGTGCCAGCAGCTTAGACGACTCCTACGAGCAGTACTTC. Amino acids: CASSLDDSYEQYF.

The genes are TRBV5-1 and TRBJ2-1; TRBD2 is a possible D gene (5 bases). CDR1 is SGHRS and CDR2 is YFSETQ in the germline V gene. The CDR3 totals 15 residues. Between the trimmed V and J ends, which lost 0 bases and 4 bases, there was a span of 11 bases. CDR3 bases: TGCGCCAGCAGCTTGGTGCCGACGGGATACAATGAGCAGTTCTTC. It encodes CASSLVPTGYNEQFF. The full variable domain, completed using reference TRBV5-1 and TRBJ2-1, is KAGVTQTPRYLIKTRGQQVTLSCSPISGHRSVSWYQQTPGQGLQFLFEYFSETQRNKGNFPGRFSGRQFSNSRSEMNVSTLELGDSALYLCASSLVPTGYNEQFFGPGTRLTVL.

This clone has just one count. The gene calls are TRBV27 and TRBJ2-1, with TRBD1 matching over 7 bases. Losses at the gene ends were 11 bases for V and 9 bases for J; bases not matched to a gene: 10. This CDR3 spans 12 amino acids. In germline, CDR1 is MNHEY, CDR2 SMNVEV (reference sequence). The CDR3 region has the DNA TGTGCCTCTAGGGGACAGCCATTTGAGCAGTTCTTC. Amino acid sequence: CASRGQPFEQFF.

The CDR3 is CASSERGTGNQPQHF. The CDR3 region has the DNA TGCGCCAGCAGTGAACGAGGGACAGGTAATCAGCCCCAGCATTTT. This chain links TRBV10-2 with TRBJ1-5; TRBD1 matches at 8 bases. This CDR3 is built from 15 residues. Looked up from germline, CDR1 is WSHSY and CDR2 is SAAADI. V was clipped by 3 bases and J by 4 bases; unmatched bases: 5.

The gene calls are TRBV29-1 and TRBJ2-2, with D uncertain. The germline CDR1 and CDR2 sequences are SQVTM and ANQGSEA. V dropped 6 bases and J dropped 5 bases, with 13 bases sitting between them. The CDR3 spans 13 residues. The CDR3 DNA is TGCAGCGTCCCCGGCGGCAAAACCGGGGAGCTGTTTTTT. This encodes CSVPGGKTGELFF.

The chain combines TRBV5-5 with TRBJ2-2; a weak D match, TRBD1 (7 bases). Looked up from germline, CDR1 is SGHKS and CDR2 is YYEKEE (reference sequence). Trimming pared 4 bases from V and 0 bases from J, leaving 16 bases between. The CDR3 sequence is 17 residues long. For the CDR3, the DNA is TGTGCCAGCAGCATAGAGGCCAGGGGGGCGAACACCGGGGAGCTGTTTTTT. This sequence encodes CASSIEARGANTGELFF.